This T cell receptor (beta chain) emerged from a study of regulatory T cells in long-lasting Graves disease. Study results and limitations: Peripheral blood alone, not thyroid tissue, underwent study.

Through Arm-PCR of CDR3 regions and iRepertoire HTBI primers, TCR beta libraries were built. Via MiXCR, TCRdb re-called the multiplex PCR reads, giving one row per CDR3 protein. The sample lists roughly 420,000 distinct CDR3 sequences, about 17% occurring once. Described time point: newly diagnosed GD, antithyroid drugs for less than 3 months. Construction of the TCR library relied on RNA isolated from PBMCs. With respect to this clonotype: No antigen is known for it.

These data also formed part of another study, on T cells in Graves' hyperthyroidism and ophthalmopathy. That paper adds: Also found in blood were most expanded thyroid clonotypes above 0.001.

This receptor was taken from a woman in her late teens or twenties with Graves disease. Sequencing used peripheral blood mononuclear cells (PBMCs), obtained at new diagnosis, from a patient treated with antithyroid drugs.

The CDR3 spells CASSQDRESSVTDTQYF. The CDR3 nucleotides are TGTGCCAGCAGCCAAGACCGGGAATCGTCTGTAACAGATACGCAGTATTTT. The rearrangement uses TRBV14 and TRBJ2-3; weak D call: TRBD2 (5 bases). From germline, CDR1 is SGHDN and CDR2 FVKESK. Trimming stripped 0 bases from V and 3 bases from J, with 16 bases between. The CDR3 is 17 amino acids.